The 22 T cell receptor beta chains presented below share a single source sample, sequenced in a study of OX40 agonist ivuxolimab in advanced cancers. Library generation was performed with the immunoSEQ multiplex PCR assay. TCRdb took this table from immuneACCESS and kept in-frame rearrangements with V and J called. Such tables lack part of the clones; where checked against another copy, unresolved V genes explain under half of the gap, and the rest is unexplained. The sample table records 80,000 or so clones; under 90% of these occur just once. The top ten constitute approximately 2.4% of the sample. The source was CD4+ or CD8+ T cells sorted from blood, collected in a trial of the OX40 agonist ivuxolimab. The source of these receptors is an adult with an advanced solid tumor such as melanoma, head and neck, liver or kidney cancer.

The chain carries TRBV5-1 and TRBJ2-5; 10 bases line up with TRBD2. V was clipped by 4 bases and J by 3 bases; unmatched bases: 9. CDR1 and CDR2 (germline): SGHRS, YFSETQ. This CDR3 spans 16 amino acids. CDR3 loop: CASSKRSGGDEETQYF. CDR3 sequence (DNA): TGCGCCAGCAGCAAGAGGAGCGGGGGGGATGAAGAGACCCAGTACTTC.

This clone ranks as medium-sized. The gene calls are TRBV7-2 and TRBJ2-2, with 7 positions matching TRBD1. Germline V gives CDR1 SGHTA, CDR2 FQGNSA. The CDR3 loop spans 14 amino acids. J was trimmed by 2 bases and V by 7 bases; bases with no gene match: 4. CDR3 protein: CASNRDSNTGELFF. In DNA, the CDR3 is TGTGCCAGCAACCGGGACAGTAACACCGGGGAGCTGTTTTTT.

In DNA, the CDR3 is TGTGCCAGCACTAGCGACCTCAATTACGAGCAGTACTTC. It translates to CASTSDLNYEQYF. The rearrangement joins TRBV6-1 to TRBJ2-7; D perhaps matches TRBD2 (6 bases). The CDR3 loop spans 13 amino acids. Trimming pared 7 bases from V and 4 bases from J, leaving 14 bases between. The germline gives CDR1 MNHNS, CDR2 SASEGT.

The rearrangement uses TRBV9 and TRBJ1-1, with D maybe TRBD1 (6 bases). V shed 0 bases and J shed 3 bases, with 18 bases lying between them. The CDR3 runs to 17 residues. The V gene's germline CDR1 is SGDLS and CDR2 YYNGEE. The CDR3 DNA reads TGTGCCAGCAGCGTAGACTTAGGGGGAAAGTGGGACACTGAAGCTTTCTTT. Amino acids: CASSVDLGGKWDTEAFF. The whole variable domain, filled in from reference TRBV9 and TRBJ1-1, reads DSGVTQTPKHLITATGQRVTLRCSPRSGDLSVYWYQQSLDQGLQFLIQYYNGEERAKGNILERFSAQQFPDLHSELNLSSLELGDSALYFCASSVDLGGKWDTEAFFGQGTRLTVV.

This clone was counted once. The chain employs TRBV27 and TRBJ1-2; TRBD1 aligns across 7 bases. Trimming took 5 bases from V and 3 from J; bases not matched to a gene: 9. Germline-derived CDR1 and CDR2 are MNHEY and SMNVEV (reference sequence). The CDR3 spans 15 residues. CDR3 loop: CASSLEGGADYGYTF. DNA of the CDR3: TGTGCCAGCAGTCTAGAAGGGGGCGCGGACTATGGCTACACCTTC.

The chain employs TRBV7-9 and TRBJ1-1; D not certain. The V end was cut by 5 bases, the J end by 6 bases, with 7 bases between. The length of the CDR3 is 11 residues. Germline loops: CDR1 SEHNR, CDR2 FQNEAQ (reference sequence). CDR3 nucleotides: TGTGCCAGCAGCGGTGGGCCTGAAGCTTTCTTT. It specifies CASSGGPEAFF.

The CDR3 is CASSRGANEKLFF. The CDR3 region has the DNA TGTGCCAGCAGCAGGGGGGCTAATGAAAAACTGTTTTTT. This chain links TRBV7-8 with TRBJ1-4; perhaps TRBD1 as D (6 bases). The V and J ends lost 5 bases and 3 bases respectively, with 7 bases between them. The length of the CDR3 is 13 residues. Germline V gives CDR1 SGHVS, CDR2 FQNEAQ.

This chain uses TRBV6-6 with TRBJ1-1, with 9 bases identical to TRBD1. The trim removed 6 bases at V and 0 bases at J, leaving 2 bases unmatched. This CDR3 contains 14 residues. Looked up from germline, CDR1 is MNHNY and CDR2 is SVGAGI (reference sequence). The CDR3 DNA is TGTGCCAGCAGGGACAGGGGCCTGAACACTGAAGCTTTCTTT. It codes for CASRDRGLNTEAFF.

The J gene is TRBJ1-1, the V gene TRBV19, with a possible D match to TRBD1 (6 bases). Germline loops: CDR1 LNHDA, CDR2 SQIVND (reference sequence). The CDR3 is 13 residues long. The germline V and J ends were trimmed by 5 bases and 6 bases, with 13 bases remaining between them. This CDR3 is CASSRSQGPEAFF. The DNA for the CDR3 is TGTGCCAGTAGTCGGTCACAGGGCCCTGAAGCTTTCTTT.

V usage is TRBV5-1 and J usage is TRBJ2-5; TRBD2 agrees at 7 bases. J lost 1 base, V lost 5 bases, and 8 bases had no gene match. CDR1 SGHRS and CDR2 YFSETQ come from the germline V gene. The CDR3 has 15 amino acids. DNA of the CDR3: TGCGCCAGCAGTCCTCCTCGGGGGGTCCAAGAGACCCAGTACTTC. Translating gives CASSPPRGVQETQYF.

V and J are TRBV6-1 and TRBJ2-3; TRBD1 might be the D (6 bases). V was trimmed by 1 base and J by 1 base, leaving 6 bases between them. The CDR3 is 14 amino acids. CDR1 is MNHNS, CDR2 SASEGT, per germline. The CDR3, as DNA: TGTGCCAGCAGTGAAGGGGGGCGCACAGATACGCAGTATTTT. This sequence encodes CASSEGGRTDTQYF.

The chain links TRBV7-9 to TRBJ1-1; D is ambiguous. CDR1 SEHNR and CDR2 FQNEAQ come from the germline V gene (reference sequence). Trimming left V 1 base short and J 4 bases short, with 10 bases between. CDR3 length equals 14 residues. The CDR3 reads CASSLGLKGTEAFF. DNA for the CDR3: TGTGCCAGCAGCTTAGGGCTAAAGGGCACTGAAGCTTTCTTT.

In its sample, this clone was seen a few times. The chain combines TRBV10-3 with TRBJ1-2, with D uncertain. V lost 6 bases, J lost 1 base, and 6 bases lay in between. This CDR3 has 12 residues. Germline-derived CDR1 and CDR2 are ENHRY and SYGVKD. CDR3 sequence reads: CAISSVNYGYTF. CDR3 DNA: TGTGCCATCAGCAGTGTTAACTATGGCTACACCTTC.

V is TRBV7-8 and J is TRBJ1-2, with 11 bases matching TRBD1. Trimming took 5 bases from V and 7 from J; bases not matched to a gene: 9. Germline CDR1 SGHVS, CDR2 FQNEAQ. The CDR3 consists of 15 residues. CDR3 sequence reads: CASSPRTGGMFGYTF. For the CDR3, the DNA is TGTGCCAGCAGCCCTAGGACAGGGGGCATGTTTGGCTACACCTTC.

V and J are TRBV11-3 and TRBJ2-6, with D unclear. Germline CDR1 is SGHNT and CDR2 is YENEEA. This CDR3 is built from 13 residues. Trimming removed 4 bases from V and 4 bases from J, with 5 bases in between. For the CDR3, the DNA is TGTGCCAGCAGCTGGTCCGGGGCCAACGTCCTGACTTTC. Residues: CASSWSGANVLTF.

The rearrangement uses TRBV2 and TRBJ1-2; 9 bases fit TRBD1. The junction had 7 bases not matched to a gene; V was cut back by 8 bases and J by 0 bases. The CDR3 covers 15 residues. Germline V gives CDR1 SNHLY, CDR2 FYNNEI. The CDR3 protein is CASLDRGRPNYGYTF. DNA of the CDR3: TGTGCCAGCCTGGACAGGGGACGACCTAACTATGGCTACACCTTC.

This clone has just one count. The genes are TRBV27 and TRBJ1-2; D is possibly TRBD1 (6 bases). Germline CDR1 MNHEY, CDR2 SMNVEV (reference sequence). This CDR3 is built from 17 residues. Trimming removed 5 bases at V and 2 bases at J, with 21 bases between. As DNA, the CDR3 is TGTGCCAGCAGTCCAAGTAAGGGACAACGAAGGAACTATGGCTACACCTTC. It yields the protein CASSPSKGQRRNYGYTF.

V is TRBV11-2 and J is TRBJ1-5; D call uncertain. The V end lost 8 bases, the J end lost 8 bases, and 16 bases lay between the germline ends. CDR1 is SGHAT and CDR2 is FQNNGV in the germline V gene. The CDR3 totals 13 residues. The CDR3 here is CASAGERYKPQHF. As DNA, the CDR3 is TGTGCCAGCGCTGGGGAACGGTATAAGCCCCAGCATTTT.

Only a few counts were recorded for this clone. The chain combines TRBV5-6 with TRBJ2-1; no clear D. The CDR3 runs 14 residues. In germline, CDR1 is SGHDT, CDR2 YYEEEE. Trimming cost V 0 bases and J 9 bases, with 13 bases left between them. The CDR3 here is CASSLGASDREQFF. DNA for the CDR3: TGTGCCAGCAGCTTGGGGGCAAGCGACCGTGAGCAGTTCTTC.

This CDR3 is CASRLGLAGTPGYF. The CDR3 bases are TGTGCCAGCAGGTTGGGACTAGCGGGGACCCCTGGGTATTTT. The genes are TRBV7-2 and TRBJ2-3; 13 bases are a match to TRBD2. Germline lookup yields CDR1 SGHTA and CDR2 FQGNSA. The CDR3 is made up of 14 amino acids. V trimming: 6 bases; J trimming: 14 bases; junction bases outside the gene matches: 11.

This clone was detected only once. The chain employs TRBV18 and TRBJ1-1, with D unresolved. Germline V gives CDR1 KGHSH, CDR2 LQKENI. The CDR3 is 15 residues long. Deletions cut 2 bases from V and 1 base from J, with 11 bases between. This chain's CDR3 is CASSPRFLANTEAFF. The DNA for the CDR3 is TGTGCCAGCTCACCAAGGTTTCTTGCGAACACTGAAGCTTTCTTT. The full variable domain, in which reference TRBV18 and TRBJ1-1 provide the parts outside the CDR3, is NAGVMQNPRHLVRRRGQEARLRCSPMKGHSHVYWYRQLPEEGLKFMVYLQKENIIDESGMPKERFSAEFPKEGPSILRIQQVVRGDSAAYFCASSPRFLANTEAFFGQGTRLTVV.

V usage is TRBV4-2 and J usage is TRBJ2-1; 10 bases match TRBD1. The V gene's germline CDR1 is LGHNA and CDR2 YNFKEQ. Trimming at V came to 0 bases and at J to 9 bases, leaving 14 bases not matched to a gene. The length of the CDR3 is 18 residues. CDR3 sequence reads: CASSQESPQTGGFGEQFF. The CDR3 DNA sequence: TGTGCCAGCAGCCAAGAATCCCCTCAGACAGGGGGCTTTGGTGAGCAGTTCTTC.